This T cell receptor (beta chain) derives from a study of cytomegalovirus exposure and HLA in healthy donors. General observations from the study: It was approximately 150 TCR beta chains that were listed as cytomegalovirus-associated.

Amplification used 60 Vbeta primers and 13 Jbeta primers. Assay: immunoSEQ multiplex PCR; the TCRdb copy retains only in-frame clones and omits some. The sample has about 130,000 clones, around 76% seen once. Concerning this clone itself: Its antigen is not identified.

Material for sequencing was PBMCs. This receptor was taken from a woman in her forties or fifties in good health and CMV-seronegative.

DNA for the CDR3: TGTGCCAGCTCACCACCGCCCCCGGGGAATGAGCAGTTCTTC. Translating it yields CASSPPPPGNEQFF. The chain links TRBV18 to TRBJ2-1; D possibly corresponds to TRBD2 (5 bases). Germline V CDR1 and CDR2: KGHSH, LQKENI. CDR3 length equals 14 residues. Trimming stripped 0 bases from V and 7 bases from J, with 10 bases between.